The following is a TCR beta chain sequence with its context. The ends lost 11 bases at V and 6 bases at J; junction bases unmatched: 9. Germline V CDR1 and CDR2: SNHLY, FYNNEI. The CDR3 totals 14 residues. This entry comes from a study of T cells in tumors and immune-related adverse events. Some clones are missing from TCRdb's copy, which holds only in-frame ones; the method was immunoSEQ multiplex PCR. The sample contains about 22,000 clones, about nine tenths of which appear only once. The sequenced sample was lymph node tissue, obtained from a patient treated with anti-PD-1 therapy. The rearrangement links TRBV2 to TRBJ1-5; 11 bases align to TRBD1. The receptor comes from a female donor with metastatic renal cell carcinoma. The chain's CDR3 is CASRGTGGFQPQHF. The CDR3 nucleotides read TGTGCCTCACGGGGGACAGGGGGGTTTCAGCCCCAGCATTTT.